One sample yielded the 29 T cell receptor beta chains listed below, sequenced in a study of T-cell reconstitution after alpha-beta-depleted transplantation in children. Unique molecular identifiers were built into the TCRbeta library. MiXCR, run by TCRdb on the PCR reads, gives a single entry per CDR3 protein. The top ten hold 2.4% of the sample, which has around 480,000 distinct CDR3 sequences, less than 35% seen once. Specimen: PBMCs from the stem cell graft donor, collected from the stem cell graft. These receptors were taken from a human donor who donated a stem cell graft to a child with aplastic anemia.

This clonotype was recorded a few times. V is TRBV7-9 and J is TRBJ2-5; D is undetermined. The CDR3 runs to 15 residues. Germline V gene sequence: CDR1 SEHNR, CDR2 FQNEAQ (reference sequence). V was pared by 2 bases and J by 4 bases, with 14 bases between. The CDR3 DNA reads TGTGCCAGCAGCTTATCTCTAGGCGACTCAGAGACCCAGTACTTC. Protein product: CASSLSLGDSETQYF. The entire variable domain, with the rest obtained from reference TRBV7-9 and TRBJ2-5, is as follows: DTGVSQNPRHKITKRGQNVTFRCDPISEHNRLYWYRQTLGQGPEFLTYFQNEAQLEKSRLLSDRFSAERPKGSFSTLEIQRTEQGDSAMYLCASSLSLGDSETQYFGPGTRLLVL.

This clonotype has more than one count but fewer than ten. The CDR3 region is CASSGGLAGGSNEQFF. DNA of the CDR3: TGTGCCAGCAGCGGGGGACTAGCGGGAGGGTCTAATGAGCAGTTCTTC. This rearrangement joins TRBV12-3 or TRBV12-4 to TRBJ2-1; 16 nucleotides line up with TRBD2. The CDR3 runs 16 residues. The V and J ends lost 6 bases and 7 bases, in that order; junction bases with no gene match: 6.

This clonotype was seen more than once but under ten times. V gene TRBV20-1 combines with J gene TRBJ2-3; weak D call: TRBD2 (6 bases). V dropped 3 bases and J dropped 3 bases, with 25 bases sitting between them. The CDR3 has 18 amino acids. Germline V gene data show CDR1 as DFQATT and CDR2 as SNEGSKA (reference sequence). CDR3 loop: CSARGPAREPTVTDTQYF. The CDR3 DNA reads as TGCAGTGCTAGGGGGCCGGCCCGGGAGCCCACTGTAACAGATACGCAGTATTTT.

The genes are TRBV27 and TRBJ2-5; the match to TRBD1 covers 7 bases. The V and J ends lost 5 bases and 5 bases, in that order; junction bases with no gene match: 8. The CDR3 runs to 14 residues. From germline, CDR1 is MNHEY and CDR2 SMNVEV (reference sequence). The CDR3 region is CASSPIDRVETQYF. The CDR3, as DNA: TGTGCCAGCAGTCCGATAGACAGGGTCGAGACCCAGTACTTC.

The J gene is TRBJ2-6, the V gene TRBV10-1; D might be TRBD2 (6 bases). CDR1 WNHNN and CDR2 SYGVQD come from the germline V gene (reference sequence). This CDR3 is built from 18 residues. V gave up 2 bases and J gave up 0 bases, with 14 bases separating them. CDR3 in amino acids: CASSEGGGVGSGANVLTF. CDR3 sequence (DNA): TGCGCCAGCAGTGAGGGTGGAGGGGTCGGCTCTGGGGCCAACGTCCTGACTTTC.

CDR3 DNA sequence: TGTGCCAGTAATGAACTAGCGGGAGGACCTACCTACAATGAGCAGTTCTTC. It translates to CASNELAGGPTYNEQFF. The chain uses TRBV19 and TRBJ2-1; 12 bases are a match to TRBD2. The CDR3 runs to 17 residues. J gave up 2 bases and V 7 bases, and 9 bases lay outside the gene matches. The germline CDR1 and CDR2 sequences are LNHDA and SQIVND (reference sequence).

The gene calls are TRBV5-1 and TRBJ2-1, with 10 bases identical to TRBD2. The CDR3 has 16 amino acids. Germline lookup yields CDR1 SGHRS and CDR2 YFSETQ. V was pared by 0 bases and J by 8 bases, with 8 bases of the junction left unmatched. CDR3 sequence reads: CASSLAPSGSSDEQFF. CDR3 sequence (DNA): TGCGCCAGCAGCTTGGCGCCTAGCGGGAGTTCCGATGAGCAGTTCTTC.

The rearrangement joins TRBV7-2 to TRBJ1-6, with D possibly matching TRBD1 (6 bases). Deletions cut 6 bases from V and 0 bases from J, with 12 bases between. Germline CDR1 reads SGHTA; CDR2 reads FQGNSA. This CDR3 comprises 16 residues. The CDR3 spells CASRAGASSYNSPLHF. CDR3 bases: TGTGCCAGCAGGGCGGGGGCTAGCTCCTATAATTCACCCCTCCACTTT.

This chain uses TRBV21-1 with TRBJ1-5; the table's TRBD1 call for D was not verified on the DNA. TRBV21-1 is assigned pseudogene status. The CDR3 has 18 amino acids. CDR3 in DNA: TGTGCCAGCAGCTCAAGCAGGCAGGGGGCGAATAGCAATCAGCCCCAGCATTTT. Amino acids: CASSSSRQGANSNQPQHF.

This clonotype was picked up a small number of times. The rearrangement uses TRBV4-1 and TRBJ1-1, with D possibly TRBD1 on 5 matching bases. V lost 1 base and J 5 bases, leaving 11 bases between the germline ends. Looked up from germline, CDR1 is MGHRA and CDR2 is YSYEKL. CDR3 length: 14 residues. CDR3 in DNA: TGCGCCAGCAGCCAAGGGGGGTATAGAACTGAAGCTTTCTTT. This codes for CASSQGGYRTEAFF.

This clonotype appeared many times. CDR3 loop: CASSLYKTYNEQFF. The CDR3, as DNA: TGTGCCAGCAGCTTATACAAGACTTACAATGAGCAGTTCTTC. The chain joins TRBV7-2 to TRBJ2-1; the D is unclear. The CDR3 runs to 14 residues. The V end lost 2 bases, the J end lost 4 bases, and 9 bases lay between the germline ends. Germline V gene sequence: CDR1 SGHTA, CDR2 FQGNSA.

This clonotype showed up just a few times. The chain is built from TRBV6-1 and TRBJ2-1; the D gene is possibly TRBD2 (5 bases). V was clipped by 3 bases and J by 2 bases, with 11 bases between them. CDR3 length: 15 residues. CDR1 and CDR2 (germline): MNHNS, SASEGT. For the CDR3, the DNA is TGTGCCAGCAGTGAGGAGCGGCCCACCTACAATGAGCAGTTCTTC. It codes for CASSEERPTYNEQFF.

The gene calls are TRBV15 and TRBJ2-1, with 7 bases identical to TRBD2. The CDR3 sequence is 15 residues long. Trimming removed 1 base from V and 10 bases from J; junction bases left unmatched: 10. Per germline, CDR1 LNHNV and CDR2 YYDKDF (reference sequence). The CDR3 DNA sequence: TGTGCCACCAGCAGAGGGGAGGGAGGACATCTCGAGCAGTTCTTC. Amino acid sequence: CATSRGEGGHLEQFF.

This clonotype was seen repeatedly, ten times or more. The junction shows a germline mismatch at one end, possibly a read error. The V gene is TRBV5-1, the J gene TRBJ1-4, with D hard to call. Germline assignment: CDR1 SGHRS and CDR2 YFSETQ. This CDR3 region has 14 residues. The CDR3 reads CASSLEATNEKLFF. The CDR3 DNA follows: TGTGCCAGCAGTTTAGAGGCAACTAATGAAAAACTGTTTTTT.

The chain links TRBV7-2 to TRBJ1-4; D remains unclear. The CDR3 loop spans 14 amino acids. CDR1 SGHTA and CDR2 FQGNSA come from the germline V gene. Trimming removed 1 base at V and 8 bases at J, with 11 bases between. The CDR3 nucleotides are TGTGCCAGCAGCTTAGTGCTGGGCAGGGAAAAACTGTTTTTT. This translates into CASSLVLGREKLFF.

The J gene is TRBJ2-3, the V gene TRBV24-1; 9 nucleotides align to TRBD2. CDR3 length: 19 amino acids. After removal of 3 bases from V and 5 bases from J, the junction contained 17 bases not matched to a gene. CDR1 is KGHDR, CDR2 SFDVKD, per germline. CDR3 sequence (DNA): TGTGCCACCAGTGATGATTATAGACTAGCGGTCCCCTCCATAGATACGCAGTATTTT. Translation gives CATSDDYRLAVPSIDTQYF.

The chain joins TRBV5-4 to TRBJ1-1; D is unclear. CDR1 is SGHNT, CDR2 YYREEE, per germline (reference sequence). Trimming took 0 bases from V and 1 from J, leaving 13 bases between them. The CDR3 sequence is 16 residues long. CDR3: CASSLERREGNTEAFF. CDR3 bases: TGTGCCAGCAGCTTGGAAAGGCGGGAGGGGAACACTGAAGCTTTCTTT.

The sample holds a few counts of this clonotype. V and J are TRBV9 and TRBJ2-7, with D perhaps TRBD2 (6 bases). From germline, CDR1 is SGDLS and CDR2 YYNGEE. The ends were cut back, 5 bases at V and 3 bases at J, with 18 bases in the middle. There are 15 residues in the CDR3. The CDR3 protein is CASSGELATNYEQYF. Written as DNA, the CDR3 is TGTGCCAGCAGTGGGGAGCTAGCGACTAACTACGAGCAGTACTTC.

The V and J genes are TRBV24-1 and TRBJ2-1, with 13 bases fitting TRBD2. With 4 bases clipped from V and 2 bases from J, the junction kept 1 base outside the gene matches. CDR3 length: 16 amino acids. Germline V CDR1 and CDR2: KGHDR, SFDVKD. The CDR3 reads CATSETSGRAYNEQFF. The CDR3 DNA sequence: TGTGCCACCAGTGAAACTAGCGGGAGGGCCTACAATGAGCAGTTCTTC.

The chain joins TRBV5-1 to TRBJ1-4, with D perhaps TRBD1 (5 bases). The germline V gene has CDR1 SGHRS and CDR2 YFSETQ. V shed 0 bases and J shed 0 bases, with 6 bases lying between them. The CDR3 has 15 amino acids. The CDR3 region has the DNA TGCGCCAGCAGCTTGGGACAGCCAACTAATGAAAAACTGTTTTTT. Translation: CASSLGQPTNEKLFF. Full variable domain (remainder filled in from reference TRBV5-1 and TRBJ1-4): KAGVTQTPRYLIKTRGQQVTLSCSPISGHRSVSWYQQTPGQGLQFLFEYFSETQRNKGNFPGRFSGRQFSNSRSEMNVSTLELGDSALYLCASSLGQPTNEKLFFGSGTQLSVL.

This clonotype was found many times. V gene TRBV12-3 or TRBV12-4 combines with J gene TRBJ2-5; 7 bases fit TRBD1. V lost 6 bases, J lost 5 bases, and 6 bases stayed unmatched. The CDR3 consists of 13 residues. CDR3 nucleotide sequence: TGTGCCAGCAGCCCTACACAGGGGGAGACCCAGTACTTC. Protein product: CASSPTQGETQYF.

This rearrangement joins TRBV7-6 to TRBJ1-1, with 8 bases lining up with TRBD1. This CDR3 has 15 residues. The V gene end was trimmed by 4 bases and the J gene end by 6 bases; junction bases not matched to a gene: 10. Germline V gene lookup returns CDR1 SGHVS and CDR2 FNYEAQ. The CDR3 DNA reads TGTGCCAGCAGCTCGCGACAGGGGAAGGAAGCTGAAGCTTTCTTT. This translates into CASSSRQGKEAEAFF.

V usage is TRBV7-2 and J usage is TRBJ1-1; D gene ambiguous. CDR3 length: 13 residues. Looked up from germline, CDR1 is SGHTA and CDR2 is FQGNSA. V was pared by 0 bases and J by 7 bases, with 9 bases between. The CDR3 region is CASSLATTHEAFF. In nucleotides, the CDR3 is TGTGCCAGCAGCTTAGCGACTACTCATGAAGCTTTCTTT.

The chain recombines TRBV19 with TRBJ2-1; D is unresolved. The germline gives CDR1 LNHDA, CDR2 SQIVND (reference sequence). V dropped 3 bases and J dropped 6 bases, with 6 bases sitting between them. The CDR3 consists of 12 residues. CDR3 residues: CASSIGTNEQFF. For the CDR3, the DNA is TGTGCCAGTAGTATTGGTACCAATGAGCAGTTCTTC.

This sequence joins TRBV15 and TRBJ1-5; no firm D call. V was pared by 0 bases and J by 2 bases, with 5 bases between. CDR1 and CDR2 (germline): LNHNV, YYDKDF (reference sequence). There are 14 residues in the CDR3. This chain's CDR3 is CATSRDPRNQPQHF. CDR3 sequence (DNA): TGTGCCACCAGCAGAGATCCGCGCAATCAGCCCCAGCATTTT.

The V call is TRBV5-1, the J call TRBJ2-3; the match to TRBD2 covers 7 bases. The CDR3 runs 19 residues. J gave up 0 bases and V 0 bases, and 13 bases lay outside the gene matches. Germline values: CDR1 SGHRS, CDR2 YFSETQ. CDR3 sequence (DNA): TGCGCCAGCAGCTTGGTGTCTAGCGGAGTAAAACTTAGCACAGATACGCAGTATTTT. Protein sequence: CASSLVSSGVKLSTDTQYF.

This clonotype has a handful of counts. The chain links TRBV4-3 to TRBJ2-1, with D unclear. V lost 0 bases and J lost 4, with 7 bases in between. From germline, CDR1 is LGHNA and CDR2 YSLEER. The CDR3 loop spans 14 amino acids. CDR3 nucleotides: TGCGCCAGCAGCCAAGATAACAAATACAATGAGCAGTTCTTC. Its protein is CASSQDNKYNEQFF.

The chain carries TRBV14 and TRBJ2-5; D unclear. Germline-derived CDR1 and CDR2 are SGHDN and FVKESK. The germline V and J ends were trimmed by 1 base and 8 bases, with 8 bases remaining between them. The CDR3 length is 12 residues. Here the CDR3 reads CASSQGSRTQYF. The DNA for the CDR3 is TGTGCCAGCAGCCAAGGGAGCCGCACCCAGTACTTC.

This chain uses TRBV19 with TRBJ2-2, with 11 bases identical to TRBD1. V lost 7 bases and J lost 5; bases outside the gene matches: 15. The CDR3 contains 18 residues. Germline V gene lookup returns CDR1 LNHDA and CDR2 SQIVND (reference sequence). For the CDR3, the DNA is TGTGCCAGTAATTATAGGGGAGGGACAGGGGGTCGGACCGGGGAGCTGTTTTTT. It yields the protein CASNYRGGTGGRTGELFF.